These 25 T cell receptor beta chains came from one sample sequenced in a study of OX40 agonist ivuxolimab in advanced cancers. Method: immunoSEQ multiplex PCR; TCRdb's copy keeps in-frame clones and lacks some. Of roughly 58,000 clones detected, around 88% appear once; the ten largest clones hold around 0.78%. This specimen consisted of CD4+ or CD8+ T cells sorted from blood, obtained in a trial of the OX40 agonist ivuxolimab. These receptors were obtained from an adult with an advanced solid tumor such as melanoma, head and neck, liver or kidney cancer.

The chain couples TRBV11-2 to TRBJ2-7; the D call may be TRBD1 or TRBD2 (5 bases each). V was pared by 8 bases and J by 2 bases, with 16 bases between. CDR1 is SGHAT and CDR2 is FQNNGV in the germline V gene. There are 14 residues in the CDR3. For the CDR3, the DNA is TGTGCCAGCTCTTTCGGGGACGGAGCCTACGAGCAGTACTTC. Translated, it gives CASSFGDGAYEQYF.

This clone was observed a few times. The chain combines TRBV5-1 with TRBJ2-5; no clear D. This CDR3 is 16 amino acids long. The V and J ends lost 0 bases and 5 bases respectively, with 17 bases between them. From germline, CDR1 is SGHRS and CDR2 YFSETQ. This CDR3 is CASSLGATPGRETQYF. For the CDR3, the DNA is TGCGCCAGCAGCTTGGGGGCAACCCCCGGGCGGGAGACCCAGTACTTC. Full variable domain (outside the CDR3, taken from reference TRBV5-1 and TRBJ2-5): KAGVTQTPRYLIKTRGQQVTLSCSPISGHRSVSWYQQTPGQGLQFLFEYFSETQRNKGNFPGRFSGRQFSNSRSEMNVSTLELGDSALYLCASSLGATPGRETQYFGPGTRLLVL.

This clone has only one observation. CDR3 coding DNA: TGTGCCACTCGGGGGGGGGACTATGGCTACACCTTC. Translation gives CATRGGDYGYTF. This chain uses TRBV28 with TRBJ1-2; tentative D call: TRBD1 (5 bases). The CDR3 is 12 residues long. Germline assignment: CDR1 MDHEN and CDR2 SYDVKM. V was shortened by 10 bases and J by 3 bases, with 12 bases between the two germline ends.

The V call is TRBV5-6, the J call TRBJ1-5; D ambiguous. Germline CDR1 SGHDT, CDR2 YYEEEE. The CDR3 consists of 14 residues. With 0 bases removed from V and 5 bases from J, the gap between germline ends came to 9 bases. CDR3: CASSLVLRHQPQHF. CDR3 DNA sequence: TGTGCCAGCAGCTTGGTGCTAAGGCATCAGCCCCAGCATTTT.

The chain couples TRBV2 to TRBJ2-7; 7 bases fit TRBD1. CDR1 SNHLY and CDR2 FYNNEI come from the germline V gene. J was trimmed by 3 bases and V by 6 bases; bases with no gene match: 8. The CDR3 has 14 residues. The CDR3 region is CASRTGSRHYEQYF. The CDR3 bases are TGTGCCAGCAGGACAGGGAGTCGACACTACGAGCAGTACTTC.

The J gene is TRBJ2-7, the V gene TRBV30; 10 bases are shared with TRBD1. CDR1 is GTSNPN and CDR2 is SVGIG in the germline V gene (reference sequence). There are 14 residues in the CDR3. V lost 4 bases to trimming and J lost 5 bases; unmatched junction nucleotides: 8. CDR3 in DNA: TGTGCCTGGATGAAGGGACAGGGGAAAAACGAGCAGTACTTC. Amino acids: CAWMKGQGKNEQYF.

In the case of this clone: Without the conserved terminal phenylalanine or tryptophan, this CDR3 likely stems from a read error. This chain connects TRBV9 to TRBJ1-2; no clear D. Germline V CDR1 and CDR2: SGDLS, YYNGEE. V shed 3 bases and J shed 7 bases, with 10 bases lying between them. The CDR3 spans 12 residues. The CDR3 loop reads CASSGDRGGYTL. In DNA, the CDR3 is TGTGCCAGCAGCGGTGACCGGGGTGGCTACACCCTC.

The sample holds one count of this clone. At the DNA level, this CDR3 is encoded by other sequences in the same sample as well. The CDR3 loop reads CSVQALAETQYF. Here the CDR3 DNA reads TGCAGCGTTCAGGCTTTGGCAGAGACCCAGTACTTC. The chain carries TRBV29-1 and TRBJ2-5; D remains ambiguous. The CDR3 consists of 12 residues. With 5 bases removed from V and 4 bases from J, the gap between germline ends came to 11 bases. Per the germline V gene, CDR1 is SQVTM and CDR2 is ANQGSEA.

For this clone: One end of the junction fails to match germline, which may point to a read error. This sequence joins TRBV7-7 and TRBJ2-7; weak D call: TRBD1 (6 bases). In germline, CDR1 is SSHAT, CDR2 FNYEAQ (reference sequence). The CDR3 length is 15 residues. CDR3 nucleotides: TGTGCTAGCAGCTTAAGCGACAGGCCAAACCACGAGCAGTACTTC. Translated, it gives CASSLSDRPNHEQYF.

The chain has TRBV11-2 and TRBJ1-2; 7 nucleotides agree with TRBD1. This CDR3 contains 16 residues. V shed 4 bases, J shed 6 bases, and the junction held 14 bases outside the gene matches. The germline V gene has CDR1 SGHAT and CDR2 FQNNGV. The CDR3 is CASSSTTTGRGDGYTF. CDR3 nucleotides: TGTGCCAGCAGCTCGACTACGACAGGGAGAGGCGATGGCTACACCTTC.

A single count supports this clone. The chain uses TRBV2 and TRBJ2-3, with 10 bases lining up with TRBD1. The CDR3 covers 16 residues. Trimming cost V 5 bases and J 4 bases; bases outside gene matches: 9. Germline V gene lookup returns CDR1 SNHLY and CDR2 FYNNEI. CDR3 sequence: CASSRGQGEGSDTQYF. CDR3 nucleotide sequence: TGTGCCAGCAGTCGAGGACAGGGGGAAGGTTCAGATACGCAGTATTTT. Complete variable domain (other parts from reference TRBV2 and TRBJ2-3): EPEVTQTPSHQVTQMGQEVILRCVPISNHLYFYWYRQILGQKVEFLVSFYNNEISEKSEIFDDQFSVERPDGSNFTLKIRSTKLEDSAMYFCASSRGQGEGSDTQYFGPGTRLTVL.

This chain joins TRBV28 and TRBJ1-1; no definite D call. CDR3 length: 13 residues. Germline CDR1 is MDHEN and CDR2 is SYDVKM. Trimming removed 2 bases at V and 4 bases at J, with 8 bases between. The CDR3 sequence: CASSLRWGTEAFF. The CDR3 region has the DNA TGTGCCAGCAGTTTAAGGTGGGGCACTGAAGCTTTCTTT.

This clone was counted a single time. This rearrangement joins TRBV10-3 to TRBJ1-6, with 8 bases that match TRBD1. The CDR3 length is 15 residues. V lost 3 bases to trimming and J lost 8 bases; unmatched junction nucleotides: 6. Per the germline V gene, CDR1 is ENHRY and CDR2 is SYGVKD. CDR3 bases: TGTGCCATCAGTGACACGACAGGGGTCGATTCACCCCTCCACTTT. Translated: CAISDTTGVDSPLHF.

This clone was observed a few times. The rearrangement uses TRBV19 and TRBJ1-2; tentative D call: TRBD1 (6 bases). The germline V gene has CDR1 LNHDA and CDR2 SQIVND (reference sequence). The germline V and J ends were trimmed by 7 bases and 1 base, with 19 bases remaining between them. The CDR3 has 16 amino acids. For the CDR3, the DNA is TGTGCCAGTACCCCGGTGGGACAATTCCTTAACTATGGCTACACCTTC. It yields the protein CASTPVGQFLNYGYTF.

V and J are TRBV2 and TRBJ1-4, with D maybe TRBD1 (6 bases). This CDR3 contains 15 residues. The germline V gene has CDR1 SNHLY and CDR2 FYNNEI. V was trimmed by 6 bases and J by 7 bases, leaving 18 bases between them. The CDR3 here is CASRRRAGAGEKLFF. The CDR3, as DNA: TGTGCCAGCAGGAGAAGGGCAGGGGCCGGTGAAAAACTGTTTTTT.

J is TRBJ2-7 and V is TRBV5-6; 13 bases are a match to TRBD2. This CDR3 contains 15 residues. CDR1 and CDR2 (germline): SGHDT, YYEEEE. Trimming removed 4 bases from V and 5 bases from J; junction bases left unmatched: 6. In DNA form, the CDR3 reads TGTGCCAGCAGCGCCGGGACTAGCGGGGCCCACGAGCAGTACTTC. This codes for CASSAGTSGAHEQYF.

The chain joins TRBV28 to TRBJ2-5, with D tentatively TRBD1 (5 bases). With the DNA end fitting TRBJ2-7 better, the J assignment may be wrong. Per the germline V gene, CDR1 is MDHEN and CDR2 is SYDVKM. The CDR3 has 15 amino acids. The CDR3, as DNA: TGTGCCAGCAGTTCCCGACAGTTCGCATCCTACGAGCAGTACTTC. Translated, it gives CASSSRQFASYEQYF.

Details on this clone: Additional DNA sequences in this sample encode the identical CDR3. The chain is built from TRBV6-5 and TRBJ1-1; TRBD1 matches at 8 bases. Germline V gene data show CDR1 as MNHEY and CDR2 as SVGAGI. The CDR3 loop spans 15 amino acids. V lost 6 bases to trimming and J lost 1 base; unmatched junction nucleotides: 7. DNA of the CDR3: TGTGCCAGCAGCCCGCAGGGGGCGGGGAACACTGAAGCTTTCTTT. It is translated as CASSPQGAGNTEAFF.

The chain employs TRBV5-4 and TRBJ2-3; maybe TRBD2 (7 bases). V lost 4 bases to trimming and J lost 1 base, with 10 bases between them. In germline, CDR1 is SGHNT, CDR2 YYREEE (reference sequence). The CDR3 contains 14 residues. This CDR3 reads CASSGGAGTDTQYF. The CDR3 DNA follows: TGTGCCAGCAGCGGGGGGGCGGGCACAGATACGCAGTATTTT.

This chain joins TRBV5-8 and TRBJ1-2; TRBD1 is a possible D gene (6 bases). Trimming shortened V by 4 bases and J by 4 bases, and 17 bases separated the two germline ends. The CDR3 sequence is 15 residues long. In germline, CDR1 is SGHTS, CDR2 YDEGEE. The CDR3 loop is CASSAGQSRGYGYTF. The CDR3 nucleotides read TGTGCCAGCAGCGCAGGACAGTCGAGGGGCTATGGCTACACCTTC.

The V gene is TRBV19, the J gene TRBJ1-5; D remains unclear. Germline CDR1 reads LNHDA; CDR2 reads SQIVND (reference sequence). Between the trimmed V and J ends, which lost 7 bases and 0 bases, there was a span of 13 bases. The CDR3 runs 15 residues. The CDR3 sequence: CASTLGRFSNQPQHF. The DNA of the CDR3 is TGTGCCAGTACCCTAGGGAGGTTTAGCAATCAGCCCCAGCATTTT.

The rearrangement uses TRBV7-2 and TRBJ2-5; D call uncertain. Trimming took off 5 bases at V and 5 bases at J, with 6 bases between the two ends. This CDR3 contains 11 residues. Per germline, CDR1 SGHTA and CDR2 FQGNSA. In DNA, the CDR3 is TGTGCCAGCAGCCCCGCGGAGACCCAGTACTTC. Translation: CASSPAETQYF.

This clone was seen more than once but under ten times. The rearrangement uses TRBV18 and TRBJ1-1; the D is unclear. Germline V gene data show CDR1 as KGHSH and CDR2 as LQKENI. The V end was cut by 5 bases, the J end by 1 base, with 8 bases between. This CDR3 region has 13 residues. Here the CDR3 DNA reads TGTGCCAGCTCATCCACGGCGAACACTGAAGCTTTCTTT. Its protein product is CASSSTANTEAFF. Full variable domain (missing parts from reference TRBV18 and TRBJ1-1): NAGVMQNPRHLVRRRGQEARLRCSPMKGHSHVYWYRQLPEEGLKFMVYLQKENIIDESGMPKERFSAEFPKEGPSILRIQQVVRGDSAAYFCASSSTANTEAFFGQGTRLTVV.

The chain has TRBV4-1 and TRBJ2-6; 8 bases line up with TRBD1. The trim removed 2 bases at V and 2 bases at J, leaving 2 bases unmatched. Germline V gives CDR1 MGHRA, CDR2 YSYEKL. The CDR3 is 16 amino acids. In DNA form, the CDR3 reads TGCGCCAGCAGCCAAACAGGGGGTACTGGGGCCAACGTCCTGACTTTC. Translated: CASSQTGGTGANVLTF.

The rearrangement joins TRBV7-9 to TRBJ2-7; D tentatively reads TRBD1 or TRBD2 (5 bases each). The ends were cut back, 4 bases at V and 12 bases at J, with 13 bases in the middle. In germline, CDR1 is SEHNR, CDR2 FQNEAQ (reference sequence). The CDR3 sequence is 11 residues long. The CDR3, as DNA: TGTGCCAGCAGCTCGGGGCCTGAACGGTACTTC. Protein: CASSSGPERYF.